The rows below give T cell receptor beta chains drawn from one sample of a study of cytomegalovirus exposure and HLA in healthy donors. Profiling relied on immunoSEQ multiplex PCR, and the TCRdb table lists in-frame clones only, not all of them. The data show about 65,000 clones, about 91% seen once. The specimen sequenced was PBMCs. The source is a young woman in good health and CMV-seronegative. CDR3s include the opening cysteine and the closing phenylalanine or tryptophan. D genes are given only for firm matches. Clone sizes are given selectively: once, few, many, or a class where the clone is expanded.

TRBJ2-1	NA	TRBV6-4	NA	TGTGCCAGCAGCATGAGGGCCACCGAATACAATGAGCAGTTCTTC	CASSMRATEYNEQFF
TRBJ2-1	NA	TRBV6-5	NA	TGTGCCAGCAGTTACTCCGCTAGTTCGGGCAATGAGCAGTTCTTC	CASSYSASSGNEQFF
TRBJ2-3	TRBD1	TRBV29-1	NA	TGCAGCGTTGAAGATACAGGGGCCCCTACGCAGTATTTT	CSVEDTGAPTQYF
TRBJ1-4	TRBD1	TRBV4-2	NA	TGTGCCAGCAGCCACCCACCGGGACAGGGGACTGAAAAACTGTTTTTT	CASSHPPGQGTEKLFF
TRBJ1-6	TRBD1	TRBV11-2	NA	TGTGCCAGCAGCCGGACAGGGGTTAATTCACCCCTCCACTTT	CASSRTGVNSPLHF
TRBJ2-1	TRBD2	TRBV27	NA	TGTGCCAGCAGTTTAAGGGTAATGAGCGGGAGTATCAATGAGCAGTTCTTC	CASSLRVMSGSINEQFF
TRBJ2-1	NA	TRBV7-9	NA	TGTGCCAGCAGCTTACAACAGGGTGTTAAGCAGTTCTTC	CASSLQQGVKQFF
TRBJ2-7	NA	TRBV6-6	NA	TGTGCCAGCAGTTTGCAAGGGACAAATTACGAGCAGTACTTC	CASSLQGTNYEQYF
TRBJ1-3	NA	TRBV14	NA	TGTGCCAGCAGCCAGAAGGGGTTCTCTGGAAACACCATATATTTT	CASSQKGFSGNTIYF
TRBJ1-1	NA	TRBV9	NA	TGTGCCAGCAGCGTAGGCGCGGGGCTGGGCGCTGAAGCTTTCTTT	CASSVGAGLGAEAFF
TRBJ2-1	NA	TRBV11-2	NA	TGTGCCAGCAGCGCCTACAGGGTCCATGAGCAGTTCTTC	CASSAYRVHEQFF
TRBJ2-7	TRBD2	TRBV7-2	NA	TGTGCCAGCAGCTTTGCAAGCGGGAGTTCTTACGAGCAGTACTTC	CASSFASGSSYEQYF
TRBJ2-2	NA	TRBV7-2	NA	TGTGCCAGCAGCTTATATAGTTCGGTCGGGGAGCTGTTTTTT	CASSLYSSVGELFF
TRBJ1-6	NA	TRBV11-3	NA	TGCGCCAGCAGCTCACAGGGCGGGAATTCACCCCTCCACTTT	CASSSQGGNSPLHF
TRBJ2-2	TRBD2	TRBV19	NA	TGTGCCAGTAGCCCAACTAGCGGGAGATATGGCGGGGAGCTGTTTTTT	CASSPTSGRYGGELFF
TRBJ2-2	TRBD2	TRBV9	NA	TGTGCCAGCAGCCACCCCACTAGCGGGGGGTCGAACACCGGGGAGCTGTTTTTT	CASSHPTSGGSNTGELFF
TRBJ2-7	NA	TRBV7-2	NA	TGTGCCAGCAGCTTAGTAGGCCGGGGCTCCTACGAGCAGTACTTC	CASSLVGRGSYEQYF
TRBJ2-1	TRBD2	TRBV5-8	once	TGTGCCAGCCACGGTGGGAGGGCCTCCTACAATGAGCAGTTCTTC	CASHGGRASYNEQFF
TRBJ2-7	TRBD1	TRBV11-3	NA	TGTGCCAGCAGCATGAGGACCGGGACAGCCTACGAGCAGTACTTC	CASSMRTGTAYEQYF
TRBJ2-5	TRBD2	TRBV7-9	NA	TGTGCCAGCAGCCCAACTAGCGAGGAGACCCAGTACTTC	CASSPTSEETQYF
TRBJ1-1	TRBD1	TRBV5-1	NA	TGCGCCAGCAGCTTGTATCCGGGACAGATGAACACTGAAGCTTTCTTT	CASSLYPGQMNTEAFF
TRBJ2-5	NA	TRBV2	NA	TGTGCCGGGTCATCGGACAGACAAGAGACCCAGTACTTC	CAGSSDRQETQYF
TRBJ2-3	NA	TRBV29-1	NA	TGCAGCGTTGAATTGTCCAGGGCCGAAGCAGATACGCAGTATTTT	CSVELSRAEADTQYF
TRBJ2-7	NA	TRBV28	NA	TGTGCCAGCAGTCACCAACAGGGAACTGTCGAGCAGTACTTC	CASSHQQGTVEQYF
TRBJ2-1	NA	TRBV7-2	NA	TGTGCCAGCAGCTTAGGGGGAGTAAACAATGAGCAGTTCTTC	CASSLGGVNNEQFF
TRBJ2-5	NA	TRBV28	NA	TGTGCCAGTTCGACCGGGACTGCACCACAAGAGACCCAGTACTTC	CASSTGTAPQETQYF
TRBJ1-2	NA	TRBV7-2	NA	TGTGCCAGCAGCTTAAATGACAGGATAATCGGTGGCTACACCTTC	CASSLNDRIIGGYTF
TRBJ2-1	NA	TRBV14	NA	TGTGCCAGCAGCCAAGTTTCGGGTGCTATCAATGAGCAGTTCTTC	CASSQVSGAINEQFF
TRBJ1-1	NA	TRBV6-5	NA	TGTGCCAGCATATCCCACACAGGCGCTGAAGCTTTCTTT	CASISHTGAEAFF
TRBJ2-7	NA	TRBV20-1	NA	TGCAGTGCTAGTCGATCGGACGAGCAGTACTTC	CSASRSDEQYF
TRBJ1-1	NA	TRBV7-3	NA	TGTGCCAGCAGCTTAGTTGGGGGCGGGAACACTGAAGCTTTCTTT	CASSLVGGGNTEAFF
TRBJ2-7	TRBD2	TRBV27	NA	TGTGCCAGCAGCCCGGGACTAGCGGGAACTCCCTCCTTCGAGCAGTACTTC	CASSPGLAGTPSFEQYF